One sample yielded the 3 T cell receptor beta chains listed below, sequenced in a study of blood T cell repertoires in COVID-19. Sequenced by immunoSEQ multiplex PCR; TCRdb stores in-frame clones only, minus some. The data show about 230,000 clones, less than 85% seen once. The sequenced material came from peripheral blood. Receptors originate from an older woman with active or convalescent COVID-19.

The CDR3 reads CASSLGDTEAFF. DNA of the CDR3: TGTGCCAGCAGCTTAGGGGACACTGAAGCTTTCTTT. V and J are TRBV5-6 and TRBJ1-1; tentative D call: TRBD1 (5 bases). The germline CDR1 and CDR2 sequences are SGHDT and YYEEEE. V lost 2 bases and J lost 3, with 5 bases in between. The CDR3 length is 12 residues.

The chain carries TRBV11-2 and TRBJ2-7; TRBD1 is a possible D gene (5 bases). The CDR3 covers 16 residues. Germline CDR1 reads SGHAT; CDR2 reads FQNNGV. The ends were cut back, 5 bases at V and 2 bases at J, with 19 bases in the middle. The CDR3 DNA reads TGTGCCAGCAGCCATTCCCCCGACAGAACCCCCTACGAGCAGTACTTC. Translated: CASSHSPDRTPYEQYF.

On this clone itself: Additional DNA sequences in this sample encode the identical CDR3. J is TRBJ1-6 and V is TRBV30, with D tentatively TRBD1 (5 bases). V was shortened by 5 bases and J by 7 bases, with 9 bases between the two germline ends. The CDR3 totals 12 residues. The V gene's germline CDR1 is GTSNPN and CDR2 SVGIG (reference sequence). The CDR3 sequence is CAWGTGNSPLHF. The CDR3, as DNA: TGTGCCTGGGGGACGGGAAATTCACCCCTCCACTTT.